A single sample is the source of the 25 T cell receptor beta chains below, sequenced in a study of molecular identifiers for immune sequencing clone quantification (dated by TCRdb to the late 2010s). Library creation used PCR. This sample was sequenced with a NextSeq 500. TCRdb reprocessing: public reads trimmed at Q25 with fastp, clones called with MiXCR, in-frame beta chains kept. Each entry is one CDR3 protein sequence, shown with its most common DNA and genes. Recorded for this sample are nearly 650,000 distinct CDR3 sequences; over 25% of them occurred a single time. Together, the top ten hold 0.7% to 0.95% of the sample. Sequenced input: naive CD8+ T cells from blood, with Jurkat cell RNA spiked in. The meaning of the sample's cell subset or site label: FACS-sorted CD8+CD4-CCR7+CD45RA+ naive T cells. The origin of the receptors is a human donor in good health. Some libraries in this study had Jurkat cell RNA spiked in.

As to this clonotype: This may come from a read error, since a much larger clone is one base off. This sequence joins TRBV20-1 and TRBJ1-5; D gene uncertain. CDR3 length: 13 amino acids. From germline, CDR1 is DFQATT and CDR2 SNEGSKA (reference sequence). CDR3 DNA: TGCAGTGCCGGGGATTATAGCAATCAGTCCCAGCATTTT. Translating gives CSAGDYSNQSQHF.

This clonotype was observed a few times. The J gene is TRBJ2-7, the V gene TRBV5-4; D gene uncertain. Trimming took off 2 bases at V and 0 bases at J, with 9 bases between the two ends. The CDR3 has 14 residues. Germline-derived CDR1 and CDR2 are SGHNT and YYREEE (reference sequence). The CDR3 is CASSFRSNSYEQYF. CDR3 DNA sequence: TGTGCCAGCAGCTTCAGATCGAACTCCTACGAGCAGTACTTC.

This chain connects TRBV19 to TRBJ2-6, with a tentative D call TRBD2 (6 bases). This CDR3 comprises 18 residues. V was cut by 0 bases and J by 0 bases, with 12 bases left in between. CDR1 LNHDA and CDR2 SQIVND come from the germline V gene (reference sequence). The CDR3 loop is CASSIDGSTFSGANVLTF. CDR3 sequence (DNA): TGTGCCAGTAGTATAGACGGGAGTACCTTCTCTGGGGCCAACGTCCTGACTTTC.

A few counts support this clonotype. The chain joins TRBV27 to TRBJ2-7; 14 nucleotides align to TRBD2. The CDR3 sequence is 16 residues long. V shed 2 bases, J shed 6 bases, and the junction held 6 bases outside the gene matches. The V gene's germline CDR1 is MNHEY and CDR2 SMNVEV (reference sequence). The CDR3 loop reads CASSLRLAGGFSEQYF. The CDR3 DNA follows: TGTGCCAGCAGTTTAAGACTAGCGGGGGGGTTTTCCGAGCAGTACTTC.

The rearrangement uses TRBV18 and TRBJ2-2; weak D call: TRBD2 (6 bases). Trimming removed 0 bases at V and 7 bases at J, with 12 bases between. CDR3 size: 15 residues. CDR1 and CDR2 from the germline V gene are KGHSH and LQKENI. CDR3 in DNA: TGTGCCAGCTCACCACCGTGGGGGGACGGCGGGGAGCTGTTTTTT. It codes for CASSPPWGDGGELFF. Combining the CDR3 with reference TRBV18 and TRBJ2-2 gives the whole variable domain NAGVMQNPRHLVRRRGQEARLRCSPMKGHSHVYWYRQLPEEGLKFMVYLQKENIIDESGMPKERFSAEFPKEGPSILRIQQVVRGDSAAYFCASSPPWGDGGELFFGEGSRLTVL.

The chain's CDR3 is CASSPPSPGLALNEQFF. CDR3 nucleotide sequence: TGCGCCAGCAGCCCTCCAAGTCCGGGACTAGCGCTCAATGAGCAGTTCTTC. This chain links TRBV5-1 with TRBJ2-1; TRBD2 matches at 10 bases. There are 17 residues in the CDR3. The ends lost 4 bases at V and 6 bases at J; junction bases unmatched: 13. The germline gives CDR1 SGHRS, CDR2 YFSETQ. The variable domain in full, completed from reference TRBV5-1 and TRBJ2-1, reads KAGVTQTPRYLIKTRGQQVTLSCSPISGHRSVSWYQQTPGQGLQFLFEYFSETQRNKGNFPGRFSGRQFSNSRSEMNVSTLELGDSALYLCASSPPSPGLALNEQFFGPGTRLTVL.

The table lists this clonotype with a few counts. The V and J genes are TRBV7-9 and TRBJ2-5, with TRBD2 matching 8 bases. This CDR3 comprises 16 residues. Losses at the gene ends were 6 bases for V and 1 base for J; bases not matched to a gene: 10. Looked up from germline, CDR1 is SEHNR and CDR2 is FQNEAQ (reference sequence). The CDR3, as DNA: TGTGCCAGCAGAAAGGCCCTGGCGGGGGGCCAAGAGACCCAGTACTTC. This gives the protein CASRKALAGGQETQYF.

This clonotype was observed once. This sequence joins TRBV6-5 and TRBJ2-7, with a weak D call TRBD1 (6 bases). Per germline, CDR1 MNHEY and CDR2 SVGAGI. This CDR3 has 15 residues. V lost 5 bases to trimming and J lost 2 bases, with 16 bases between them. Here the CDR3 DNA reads TGTGCCAGCAGTCCATCCAGGACAGAGACCTACGAGCAGTACTTC. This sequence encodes CASSPSRTETYEQYF.

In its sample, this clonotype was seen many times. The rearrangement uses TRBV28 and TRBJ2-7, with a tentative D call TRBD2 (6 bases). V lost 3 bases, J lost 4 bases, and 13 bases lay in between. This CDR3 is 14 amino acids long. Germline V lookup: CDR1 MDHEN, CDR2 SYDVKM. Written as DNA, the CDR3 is TGTGCCAGCAGTTTGCGGGATTCTTTGTACGAGCAGTACTTC. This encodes CASSLRDSLYEQYF.

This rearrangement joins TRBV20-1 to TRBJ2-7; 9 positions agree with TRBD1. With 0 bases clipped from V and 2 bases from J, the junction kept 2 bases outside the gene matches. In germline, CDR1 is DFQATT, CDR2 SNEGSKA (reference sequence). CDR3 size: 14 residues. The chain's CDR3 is CSAREDRGTYEQYF. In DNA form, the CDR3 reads TGCAGTGCTAGAGAGGACAGGGGCACCTACGAGCAGTACTTC.

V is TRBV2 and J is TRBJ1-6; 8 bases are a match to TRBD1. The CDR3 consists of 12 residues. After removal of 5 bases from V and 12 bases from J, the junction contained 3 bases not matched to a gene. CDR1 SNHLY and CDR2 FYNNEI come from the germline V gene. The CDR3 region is CASSTGGGPLHF. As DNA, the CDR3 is TGTGCCAGCAGTACAGGGGGAGGACCCCTCCACTTT.

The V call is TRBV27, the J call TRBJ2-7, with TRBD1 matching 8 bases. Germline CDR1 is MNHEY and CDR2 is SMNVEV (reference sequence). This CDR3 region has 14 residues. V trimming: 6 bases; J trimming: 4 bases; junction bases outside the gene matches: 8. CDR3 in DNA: TGTGCCAGCAGGGACAGGGAGAACCGTTACGAGCAGTACTTC. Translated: CASRDRENRYEQYF.

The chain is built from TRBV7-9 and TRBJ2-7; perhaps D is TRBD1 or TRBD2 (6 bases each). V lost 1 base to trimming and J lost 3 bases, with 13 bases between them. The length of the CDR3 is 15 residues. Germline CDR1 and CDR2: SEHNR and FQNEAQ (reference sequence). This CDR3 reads CASSLEGGEGYEQYF. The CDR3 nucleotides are TGTGCCAGCAGCTTAGAGGGGGGCGAGGGCTACGAGCAGTACTTC.

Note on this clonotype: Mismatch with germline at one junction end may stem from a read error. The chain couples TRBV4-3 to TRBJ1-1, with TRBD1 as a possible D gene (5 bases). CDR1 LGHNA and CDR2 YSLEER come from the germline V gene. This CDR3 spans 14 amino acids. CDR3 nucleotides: TGCGCCAGCAGCCAAGATGGCGGGGCCGCTGAAGCTTTGTTT. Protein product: CASSQDGGAAEALF.

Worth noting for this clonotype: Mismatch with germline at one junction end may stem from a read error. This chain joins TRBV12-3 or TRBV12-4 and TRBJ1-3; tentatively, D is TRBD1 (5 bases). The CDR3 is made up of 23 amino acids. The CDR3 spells CASSWDIVGEVTTRGNSGNTLYF. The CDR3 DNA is TGTGCCAGCAGTTGGGATATTGTGGGGGAAGTTACCACAAGGGGTAACTCTGGAAACACCTTATATTTT.

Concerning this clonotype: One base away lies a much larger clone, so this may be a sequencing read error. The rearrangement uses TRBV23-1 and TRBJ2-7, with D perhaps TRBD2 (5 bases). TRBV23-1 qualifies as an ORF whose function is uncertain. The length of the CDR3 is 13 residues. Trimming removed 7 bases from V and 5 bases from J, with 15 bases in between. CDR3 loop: CASNHPEGDEQYF. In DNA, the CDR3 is TGCGCCAGCAATCACCCCGAGGGAGACGAGCAGTACTTC.

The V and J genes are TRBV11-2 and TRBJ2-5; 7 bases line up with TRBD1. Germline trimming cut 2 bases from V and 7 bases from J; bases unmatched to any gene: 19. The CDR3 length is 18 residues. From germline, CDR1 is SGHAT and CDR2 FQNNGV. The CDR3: CASSLIWIEDRTSGTQYF. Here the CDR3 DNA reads TGTGCCAGCAGCTTAATTTGGATAGAGGACAGGACGTCCGGGACCCAGTACTTC.

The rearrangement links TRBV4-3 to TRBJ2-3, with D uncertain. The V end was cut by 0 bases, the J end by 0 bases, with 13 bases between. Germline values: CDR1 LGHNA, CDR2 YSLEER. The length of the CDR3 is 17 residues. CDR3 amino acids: CASSQDYMDMSTDTQYF. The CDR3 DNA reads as TGCGCCAGCAGCCAAGATTATATGGATATGAGCACAGATACGCAGTATTTT.

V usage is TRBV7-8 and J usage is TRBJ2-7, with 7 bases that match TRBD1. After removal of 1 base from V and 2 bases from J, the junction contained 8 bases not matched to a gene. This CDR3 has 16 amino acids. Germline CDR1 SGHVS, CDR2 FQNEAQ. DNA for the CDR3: TGTGCCAGCAGCTTAGTTCGGGACAGCTACACCTACGAGCAGTACTTC. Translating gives CASSLVRDSYTYEQYF.

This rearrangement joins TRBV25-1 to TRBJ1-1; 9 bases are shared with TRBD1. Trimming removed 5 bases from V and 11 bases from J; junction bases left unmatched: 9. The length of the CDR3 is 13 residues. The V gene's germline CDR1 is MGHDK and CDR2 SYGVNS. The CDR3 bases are TGTGCCAGCAGTTACAGGGGGCCGGTTTGGGCTTTCTTT. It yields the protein CASSYRGPVWAFF.

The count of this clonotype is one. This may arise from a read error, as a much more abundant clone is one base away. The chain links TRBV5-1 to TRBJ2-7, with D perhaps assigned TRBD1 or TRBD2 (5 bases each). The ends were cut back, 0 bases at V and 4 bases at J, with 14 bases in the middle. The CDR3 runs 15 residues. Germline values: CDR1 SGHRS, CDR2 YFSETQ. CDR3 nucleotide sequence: TGCGCCAGCAGCTTGGGGGCAGGGAGCGCGTACGAGCAGTACTTC. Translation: CASSLGAGSAYEQYF.

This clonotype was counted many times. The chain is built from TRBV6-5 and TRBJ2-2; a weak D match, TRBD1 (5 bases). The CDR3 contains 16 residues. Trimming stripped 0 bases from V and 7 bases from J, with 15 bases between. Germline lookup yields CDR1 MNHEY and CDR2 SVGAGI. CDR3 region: CASSYSGQARDGELFF. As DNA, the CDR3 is TGTGCCAGCAGTTACTCGGGCCAGGCCAGGGACGGGGAGCTGTTTTTT.

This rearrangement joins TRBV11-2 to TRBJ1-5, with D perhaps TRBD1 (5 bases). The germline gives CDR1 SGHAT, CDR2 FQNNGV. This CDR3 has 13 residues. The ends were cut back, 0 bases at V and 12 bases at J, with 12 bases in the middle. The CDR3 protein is CASSLEGADHQHF. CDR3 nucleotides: TGTGCCAGCAGCTTAGAAGGGGCAGACCACCAGCATTTT.

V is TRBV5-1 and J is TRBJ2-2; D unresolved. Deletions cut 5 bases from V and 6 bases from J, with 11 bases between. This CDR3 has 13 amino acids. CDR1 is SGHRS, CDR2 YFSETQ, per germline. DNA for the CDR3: TGCGCCAGCAGATACCCGGGTGCCGGGGAGCTGTTTTTT. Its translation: CASRYPGAGELFF.

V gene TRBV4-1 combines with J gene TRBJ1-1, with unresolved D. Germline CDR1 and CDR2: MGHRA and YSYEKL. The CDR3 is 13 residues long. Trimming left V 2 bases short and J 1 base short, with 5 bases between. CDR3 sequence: CASSQWENTEAFF. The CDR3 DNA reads TGCGCCAGCAGCCAATGGGAGAACACTGAAGCTTTCTTT.